Presented here are 27 T cell receptor beta chains from one specimen sequenced in a study of spatial heterogeneity in lung cancer (dated 2019 in TCRdb). The label giving this sample's time point can be read as: blood at routine non-recurrence follow-up after resection. Whole RNA extracted from tumor and nontumor lung tissue, or from cryopreserved PBMC samples, was used for TCR sequencing without cell sorting. Receptor libraries were prepared by 5' RACE. The data were produced on a NextSeq 500. The public reads were quality trimmed at Q25 with fastp and then assembled into clones with MiXCR by TCRdb, keeping productive beta chains. A single entry per CDR3 protein holds the most common genes and DNA from its merged rows. The sample records more than 95,000 distinct CDR3 sequences, less than 15% of which are singletons. The ten largest clones represent approximately 15% of the sample. The specimen was PBMCs, collected at follow-up. These receptors were collected from a male donor with early-stage non-small cell lung cancer.

In this sample, this clonotype is medium-sized (0.01 to 0.1%). The rearrangement uses TRBV7-9 and TRBJ2-3; D gene uncertain. V was trimmed by 5 bases and J by 6 bases, leaving 18 bases between them. CDR1 is SEHNR, CDR2 FQNEAQ, per germline (reference sequence). CDR3 length equals 15 residues. CDR3 DNA: TGTGCCAGCAGCAACAAAGGGCCCGCCGGGGATACGCAGTATTTT. Encoded protein: CASSNKGPAGDTQYF.

This clonotype was recorded at least ten times. The chain joins TRBV20-1 to TRBJ2-1, with D possibly called TRBD1 or TRBD2 (5 bases each). Germline values: CDR1 DFQATT, CDR2 SNEGSKA (reference sequence). Trimming took off 3 bases at V and 2 bases at J, with 11 bases between the two ends. The CDR3 is 14 amino acids. CDR3 nucleotides: TGCAGTGCTAGTGGGGACGAAACCTACAATGAGCAGTTCTTC. It specifies CSASGDETYNEQFF.

The chain joins TRBV20-1 to TRBJ2-7; 7 nucleotides align to TRBD1. Germline V CDR1 and CDR2: DFQATT, SNEGSKA (reference sequence). V lost 0 bases and J lost 2; bases outside the gene matches: 7. This CDR3 contains 15 residues. Here the CDR3 reads CSARDVRGRAYEQYF. CDR3 nucleotide sequence: TGCAGTGCTAGAGATGTTAGGGGGCGGGCCTACGAGCAGTACTTC.

This clonotype showed up many times. This chain joins TRBV28 and TRBJ2-7; tentative D call: TRBD1 (6 bases). In germline, CDR1 is MDHEN, CDR2 SYDVKM. This CDR3 spans 14 amino acids. V lost 6 bases and J 4 bases, leaving 16 bases between the germline ends. The DNA of the CDR3 is TGTGCCAGCAGCCTCCCCGGGACATCTTACGAGCAGTACTTC. This translates into CASSLPGTSYEQYF.

The chain uses TRBV20-1 and TRBJ2-6, with 7 bases lining up with TRBD2. Germline-derived CDR1 and CDR2 are DFQATT and SNEGSKA (reference sequence). Germline trimming cut 5 bases from V and 2 bases from J; bases unmatched to any gene: 3. The CDR3 is 14 amino acids. The CDR3 loop reads CSAGSGAGANVLTF. In DNA form, the CDR3 reads TGCAGTGCTGGGAGCGGGGCTGGGGCCAACGTCCTGACTTTC.

This clonotype was recorded at least ten times. V and J are TRBV3-1 and TRBJ2-7; D call uncertain. V lost 6 bases, J lost 12 bases, and 18 bases lay in between. Germline V CDR1 and CDR2: LGHDT, YNNKEL (reference sequence). The CDR3 runs 12 residues. The CDR3 here is CASSSTRAFTYF. CDR3 coding DNA: TGTGCCAGCAGTTCCACCCGGGCATTCACGTACTTC.

This clonotype was found a few times. CDR3 DNA: TGTGCCAGCAGCCATGACGTTGTTATTTACAATGAGCAGTTCTTC. This codes for CASSHDVVIYNEQFF. The rearrangement joins TRBV7-3 to TRBJ2-1; D uncertain. Germline V lookup: CDR1 SGHTA, CDR2 FQGTGA. The V and J ends lost 5 bases and 4 bases respectively, with 15 bases between them. The CDR3 loop spans 15 amino acids.

In this sample, this clonotype turned up many times. This chain links TRBV9 with TRBJ2-5; either TRBD1 or TRBD2 may fit D (6 bases each). CDR1 SGDLS and CDR2 YYNGEE come from the germline V gene. V was pared by 0 bases and J by 2 bases, with 11 bases between. This CDR3 is 15 amino acids long. The CDR3 here is CASSVVGGGQETQYF. For the CDR3, the DNA is TGTGCCAGCAGCGTAGTCGGGGGCGGGCAAGAGACCCAGTACTTC.

This clonotype was observed a few times. The chain recombines TRBV29-1 with TRBJ1-1; D ambiguous. The germline V gene has CDR1 SQVTM and CDR2 ANQGSEA. V was clipped by 7 bases and J by 1 base, with 7 bases between them. The CDR3 is made up of 11 amino acids. The CDR3 sequence is CSGTGNTEAFF. As DNA, the CDR3 is TGCAGCGGGACGGGGAACACTGAAGCTTTCTTT.

V and J are TRBV12-3 or TRBV12-4 and TRBJ2-2; D unclear. Trimming took 0 bases from V and 7 from J, leaving 6 bases between them. The CDR3 is 13 residues long. CDR3 nucleotide sequence: TGTGCCAGCAGTTTAGCTGGGAACGGGGAGCTGTTTTTT. Protein sequence: CASSLAGNGELFF.

This clonotype was observed a handful of times. This chain joins TRBV10-3 and TRBJ2-1, with TRBD2 identical over 12 bases. There are 13 residues in the CDR3. Germline values: CDR1 ENHRY, CDR2 SYGVKD. The V segment lost 10 bases and the J segment 5 bases; nucleotides outside the gene matches: 3. The CDR3: CATGLAGNNEQFF. The CDR3 coding sequence is TGTGCCACGGGACTAGCGGGTAACAATGAGCAGTTCTTC.

About this clonotype: Germline and junction disagree at one end, which may indicate a read error. CDR3 bases: TGTGCCAGCAGCTTAGCCCGGGACAGGGTTTTT. Translating it yields CASSLARDRVF. This chain connects TRBV11-2 to TRBJ1-6; 9 nucleotides align to TRBD1. CDR3 length: 11 residues. Germline CDR1 is SGHAT and CDR2 is FQNNGV.

This clonotype was seen many times. This rearrangement joins TRBV20-1 to TRBJ1-5; no reliable D call. The length of the CDR3 is 14 residues. CDR1 and CDR2 (germline): DFQATT, SNEGSKA (reference sequence). Trimming removed 6 bases from V and 8 bases from J, with 20 bases in between. Here the CDR3 reads CSALDAVFREPQHF. CDR3 DNA: TGCAGTGCCCTTGACGCGGTCTTTAGGGAGCCCCAGCATTTT.

This clonotype came up a few times. The genes are TRBV12-3 or TRBV12-4 and TRBJ1-4, with D tentatively TRBD1 (5 bases). CDR3 length equals 15 residues. With 4 bases removed from V and 10 bases from J, the gap between germline ends came to 19 bases. CDR3 sequence reads: CASSSWDARVGKLFF. In DNA, the CDR3 is TGTGCCAGCAGTTCCTGGGACGCAAGGGTTGGAAAACTGTTTTTT.

The J gene is TRBJ1-5, the V gene TRBV27, with D possibly TRBD1 on 5 matching bases. Trimming shortened V by 5 bases and J by 1 base, and 9 bases separated the two germline ends. The germline gives CDR1 MNHEY, CDR2 SMNVEV (reference sequence). The CDR3 loop spans 14 amino acids. CDR3 sequence (DNA): TGTGCCAGCAGTCCCCGGGACAGCAATCAGCCCCAGCATTTT. The encoded protein is CASSPRDSNQPQHF.

This clonotype was recorded a few times. V and J are TRBV7-8 and TRBJ2-3; 8 bases map to TRBD2. CDR3 size: 15 residues. Unmatched junction bases numbered 12, after V lost 11 bases and J lost 2 bases. Germline lookup yields CDR1 SGHVS and CDR2 FQNEAQ. The CDR3: CAGTSIAGPTDTQYF. The CDR3 region has the DNA TGTGCCGGAACCTCGATAGCGGGGCCCACAGATACGCAGTATTTT.

The genes are TRBV4-3 and TRBJ2-1, with 9 positions matching TRBD2. Germline assignment: CDR1 LGHNA and CDR2 YSLEER. The CDR3 is made up of 16 amino acids. V lost 0 bases and J lost 3; bases outside the gene matches: 3. CDR3 in DNA: TGCGCCAGCAGCCAAGACCCAGCGGGGGGCTACAATGAGCAGTTCTTC. Translation: CASSQDPAGGYNEQFF.

This clonotype was seen a handful of times. The J gene is TRBJ2-6, the V gene TRBV9; D is perhaps TRBD1 (6 bases). The CDR3 length is 15 residues. The ends were cut back, 6 bases at V and 0 bases at J, with 10 bases in the middle. Germline CDR1 is SGDLS and CDR2 is YYNGEE. Here the CDR3 reads CASTWTDSGANVLTF. As DNA, the CDR3 is TGTGCCAGCACCTGGACAGACTCTGGGGCCAACGTCCTGACTTTC.

In this sample, this clonotype turned up a few times. The chain is built from TRBV12-3 or TRBV12-4 and TRBJ2-1; the D is unclear. V shed 1 base and J shed 12 bases, with 10 bases lying between them. There are 12 residues in the CDR3. CDR3 DNA sequence: TGTGCCAGCAGTTTAGAGTCCCCCCGGCAGTTCTTC. As protein: CASSLESPRQFF.

CDR3: CAWSAPRTGAGRYSNQPQHF. The CDR3 region has the DNA TGTGCCTGGAGCGCCCCTCGAACGGGGGCTGGGAGGTATAGCAATCAGCCCCAGCATTTT. The V gene is TRBV30, the J gene TRBJ1-5, with a tentative D call TRBD1 (6 bases). The CDR3 loop spans 20 amino acids. CDR1 and CDR2 (germline): GTSNPN, SVGIG (reference sequence). Deletions cut 3 bases from V and 0 bases from J, with 27 bases between.

Ten or more counts support this clonotype. This sequence joins TRBV5-6 and TRBJ2-7; D gene unclear. CDR3 length equals 12 residues. Trimming removed 4 bases from V and 2 bases from J, with 7 bases in between. The germline V gene has CDR1 SGHDT and CDR2 YYEEEE. The CDR3 region has the DNA TGTGCCAGCAGCCACGACACCTACGAGCAGTACTTC. It yields the protein CASSHDTYEQYF.

This clonotype was seen only a few times. The V and J genes are TRBV7-6 and TRBJ2-5; D not certain. Trimming removed 1 base from V and 4 bases from J, with 7 bases in between. Per germline, CDR1 SGHVS and CDR2 FNYEAQ. The CDR3 consists of 13 residues. The CDR3, as DNA: TGTGCCAGCAGCTTAGTCGCAGCAGAGACCCAGTACTTC. Translating it yields CASSLVAAETQYF.

Details on this clonotype: At one end the junction does not follow the germline gene, possibly because of a read error. This chain uses TRBV3-1 with TRBJ2-5, with D perhaps matching TRBD2 (6 bases). The V gene's germline CDR1 is LGHDT and CDR2 YNNKEL (reference sequence). The length of the CDR3 is 13 residues. The CDR3 region has the DNA TGTGCCAGCAGCCAAGATCAGTTCCGGGGACTGAACTTC. It translates to CASSQDQFRGLNF.

This clonotype was counted only a few times. The chain joins TRBV6-5 to TRBJ1-3, with no clear D. CDR1 MNHEY and CDR2 SVGAGI come from the germline V gene. Trimming pared 6 bases from V and 0 bases from J, leaving 15 bases between. The CDR3 covers 16 residues. The CDR3 loop reads CASSLSYPLSGNTIYF. CDR3 bases: TGTGCCAGCAGCCTCTCTTACCCACTCTCTGGAAACACCATATATTTT.

This clonotype was counted only a few times. V is TRBV28 and J is TRBJ1-5; a weak D match, TRBD1 (6 bases). The germline gives CDR1 MDHEN, CDR2 SYDVKM. This CDR3 comprises 14 residues. Deletions cut 6 bases from V and 7 bases from J, with 16 bases between. The CDR3 protein is CASRVTGGWQPQHF. CDR3 nucleotides: TGTGCCAGCAGAGTGACAGGAGGGTGGCAGCCCCAGCATTTT.

This clonotype was counted only a few times. V usage is TRBV10-3 and J usage is TRBJ2-7; TRBD1 matches at 10 bases. V shed 4 bases, J shed 3 bases, and the junction held 0 bases outside the gene matches. This CDR3 is built from 13 residues. Germline CDR1 reads ENHRY; CDR2 reads SYGVKD. The CDR3 loop is CAISGTGGYEQYF. CDR3 coding DNA: TGTGCCATCAGTGGGACAGGGGGCTACGAGCAGTACTTC.

This clonotype turned up a few times. The J gene is TRBJ2-6, the V gene TRBV11-3, with D uncertain. The germline V and J ends were trimmed by 5 bases and 4 bases, with 6 bases remaining between them. This CDR3 spans 13 amino acids. The germline CDR1 and CDR2 sequences are SGHNT and YENEEA. CDR3 protein: CASSLPGANVLTF. CDR3 DNA sequence: TGTGCCAGCAGCCTCCCCGGGGCCAACGTCCTGACTTTC. The entire variable domain, with the rest obtained from reference TRBV11-3 and TRBJ2-6, is as follows: EAGVVQSPRYKIIEKKQPVAFWCNPISGHNTLYWYLQNLGQGPELLIRYENEEAVDDSQLPKDRFSAERLKGVDSTLKIQPAELGDSAVYLCASSLPGANVLTFGAGSRLTVL.